These 25 T cell receptor beta chains were sequenced from one sample in a study of CD8+ T cells in alopecia areata. Once RNA had been extracted, it was reverse transcribed into cDNA to act as the sequencing template. Assay used: immunoSEQ multiplex PCR; TCRdb lists only in-frame clones, some missing. The sample includes fewer than 250,000 clones, about three fifths seen only once; the top ten take roughly 0.7%. Documented treatment: oral pan-JAK inhibitor, 5-10 mg twice daily. The sequenced sample was CD4+ T cells sorted from blood, obtained at week 4, from a patient treated with tofacitinib. Source of these receptors: a human donor with alopecia areata.

This clone was counted once. The chain couples TRBV7-2 to TRBJ2-7; 8 bases align to TRBD2. This CDR3 contains 13 residues. The germline CDR1 and CDR2 sequences are SGHTA and FQGNSA. Losses at the gene ends were 5 bases for V and 2 bases for J; bases not matched to a gene: 2. CDR3 sequence reads: CASSQLAAYEQYF. The CDR3 nucleotides are TGTGCCAGCAGCCAACTAGCGGCCTACGAGCAGTACTTC. Based on the CDR3 plus reference TRBV7-2 and TRBJ2-7, the full variable domain is GAGVSQSPSNKVTEKGKDVELRCDPISGHTALYWYRQSLGQGLEFLIYFQGNSAPDKSGLPSDRFSAERTGGSVSTLTIQRTQQEDSAVYLCASSQLAAYEQYFGPGTRLTVT.

This chain joins TRBV6-5 and TRBJ2-5, with no clear D. Germline lookup yields CDR1 MNHEY and CDR2 SVGAGI. The V and J ends lost 7 bases and 2 bases respectively, with 5 bases between them. This CDR3 is built from 11 residues. The CDR3 bases are TGTGCCAGCAAGACTCAAGAGACCCAGTACTTC. Its translation is CASKTQETQYF.

The chain is built from TRBV10-3 and TRBJ2-1; the D is unclear. Germline loops: CDR1 ENHRY, CDR2 SYGVKD. Between the trimmed V and J ends, which lost 3 bases and 8 bases, there was a span of 8 bases. There are 12 residues in the CDR3. In DNA, the CDR3 is TGTGCCATCAGTGAAGGGTTCTATGAGCAGTTCTTC. This codes for CAISEGFYEQFF.

This clone showed up just once. This chain joins TRBV11-2 and TRBJ2-4; 7 bases match TRBD2. Trimming removed 5 bases from V and 0 bases from J; junction bases left unmatched: 13. In germline, CDR1 is SGHAT, CDR2 FQNNGV. The CDR3 length is 18 residues. The CDR3 coding sequence is TGTGCCAGCAGCATAGCGGGCGCCGGAGGGTTAGCCAAAAACATTCAGTACTTC. This encodes CASSIAGAGGLAKNIQYF.

The chain links TRBV7-9 to TRBJ1-1, with no clear D. The germline V gene encodes CDR1 SEHNR and CDR2 FQNEAQ (reference sequence). V was shortened by 1 base and J by 12 bases, with 18 bases between the two germline ends. The CDR3 consists of 14 residues. This chain's CDR3 is CASSLGVETGGTFF. DNA of the CDR3: TGTGCCAGCAGCTTAGGCGTGGAAACCGGAGGTACTTTCTTT.

V is TRBV29-1 and J is TRBJ2-3; D not certain. V lost 1 base and J lost 6, with 8 bases in between. Germline V gives CDR1 SQVTM, CDR2 ANQGSEA. This CDR3 region has 12 residues. The CDR3 loop is CSVEVGFDTQYF. CDR3 nucleotide sequence: TGCAGCGTTGAAGTAGGTTTCGATACGCAGTATTTT.

This clone came up a few times. The CDR3 DNA follows: TGCAGCGTTGGGACAGGGGCGAACGAGCAGTACTTC. Its translation is CSVGTGANEQYF. The gene calls are TRBV29-1 and TRBJ2-7, with TRBD1 matching 9 bases. The CDR3 contains 12 residues. Germline trimming cut 4 bases from V and 5 bases from J; bases unmatched to any gene: 3. CDR1 is SQVTM, CDR2 ANQGSEA, per germline.

The chain carries TRBV25-1 and TRBJ2-3; 10 bases map to TRBD1. The CDR3 is 17 residues long. The ends lost 3 bases at V and 2 bases at J; junction bases unmatched: 8. Germline V gives CDR1 MGHDK, CDR2 SYGVNS. The CDR3 sequence: CASSEDRGAHSTDTQYF. CDR3 DNA sequence: TGTGCCAGCAGTGAGGACAGGGGGGCCCATTCCACAGATACGCAGTATTTT. The entire variable domain, with the rest obtained from reference TRBV25-1 and TRBJ2-3, is as follows: EADIYQTPRYLVIGTGKKITLECSQTMGHDKMYWYQQDPGMELHLIHYSYGVNSTEKGDLSSESTVSRIRTEHFPLTLESARPSHTSQYLCASSEDRGAHSTDTQYFGPGTRLTVL.

The chain couples TRBV7-8 to TRBJ2-1; D uncertain. The V and J ends lost 1 base and 4 bases respectively, with 14 bases between them. CDR1 SGHVS and CDR2 FQNEAQ come from the germline V gene. This CDR3 region has 16 residues. The CDR3 is CASSLVDALGYNEQFF. The CDR3 DNA is TGTGCCAGCAGCTTAGTAGATGCCTTAGGTTACAATGAGCAGTTCTTC. Looking up the rest from reference TRBV7-8 and TRBJ2-1 gives the full variable domain: GAGVSQSPRYKVAKRGQDVALRCDPISGHVSLFWYQQALGQGPEFLTYFQNEAQLDKSGLPSDRFFAERPEGSVSTLKIQRTQQEDSAVYLCASSLVDALGYNEQFFGPGTRLTVL.

The rearrangement links TRBV30 to TRBJ2-7; D could derive from TRBD1 or TRBD2 (7 bases each). The CDR3 length is 11 residues. Trimming took off 7 bases at V and 4 bases at J, with 11 bases between the two ends. CDR1 is GTSNPN and CDR2 is SVGIG in the germline V gene (reference sequence). The CDR3 loop is CASRGGYEQYF. The DNA of the CDR3 is TGTGCCTCCAGGGGGGGATACGAGCAGTACTTC. Filled out from reference TRBV30 and TRBJ2-7, the complete variable domain reads SQTIHQWPATLVQPVGSPLSLECTVEGTSNPNLYWYRQAAGRGLQLLFYSVGIGQISSEVPQNLSASRPQDRQFILSSKKLLLSDSGFYLCASRGGYEQYFGPGTRLTVT.

This clone was counted between two and nine times. This rearrangement joins TRBV10-3 to TRBJ2-2; TRBD1 aligns across 9 bases. Germline CDR1 and CDR2: ENHRY and SYGVKD. Germline trimming cut 6 bases from V and 7 bases from J; bases unmatched to any gene: 9. This CDR3 has 15 amino acids. This CDR3 is CAISSGTGFGGELFF. In DNA, the CDR3 is TGTGCCATCAGCTCCGGGACAGGGTTTGGCGGGGAGCTGTTTTTT.

The J gene is TRBJ2-7, the V gene TRBV18, with 7 bases fitting TRBD1. J lost 5 bases, V lost 8 bases, and 6 bases had no gene match. CDR3 size: 12 residues. Germline CDR1 and CDR2: KGHSH and LQKENI. The CDR3 DNA is TGTGCCAGCAAGGACAGGAACCACGAGCAGTACTTC. Its translation is CASKDRNHEQYF.

The chain links TRBV7-8 to TRBJ2-1; D is unclear. Trimming removed 1 base at V and 0 bases at J, with 7 bases between. The CDR3 runs 15 residues. Germline CDR1 reads SGHVS; CDR2 reads FQNEAQ. The CDR3 DNA follows: TGTGCCAGCAGCTTAGTCCGTATCTCCTACAATGAGCAGTTCTTC. Its protein is CASSLVRISYNEQFF.

This sequence joins TRBV2 and TRBJ2-4; D gene uncertain. The germline V gene has CDR1 SNHLY and CDR2 FYNNEI. CDR3 size: 11 residues. Trimming cost V 6 bases and J 8 bases, with 8 bases left between them. The CDR3 loop is CASRGADIQYF. The CDR3 DNA sequence: TGTGCCAGCAGAGGAGCAGACATTCAGTACTTC.

This clone has a single count. This chain uses TRBV4-3 with TRBJ2-7; tentatively, D is TRBD2 (7 bases). Germline lookup yields CDR1 LGHNA and CDR2 YSLEER. V was cut by 1 base and J by 4 bases, with 20 bases left in between. CDR3 size: 17 residues. The CDR3 nucleotides are TGCGCCAGCAGCCAAGGGGTAGGGGGAGCGGGAAGGTACGAGCAGTACTTC. It codes for CASSQGVGGAGRYEQYF.

The V and J genes are TRBV29-1 and TRBJ2-3; TRBD1 matches 7 bases. The V segment lost 6 bases and the J segment 5 bases; nucleotides outside the gene matches: 5. Germline CDR1 and CDR2: SQVTM and ANQGSEA. The CDR3 length is 12 residues. This chain's CDR3 is CSVGDRVDTQYF. CDR3 sequence (DNA): TGCAGCGTGGGGGACAGAGTAGATACGCAGTATTTT.

The V gene is TRBV15, the J gene TRBJ2-4; a possible D gene is TRBD2 (6 bases). The CDR3 consists of 16 residues. Germline values: CDR1 LNHNV, CDR2 YYDKDF (reference sequence). Trimming stripped 0 bases from V and 9 bases from J, with 18 bases between. CDR3 amino acids: CATSREMGELGGIQYF. The CDR3 region has the DNA TGTGCCACCAGCAGAGAGATGGGGGAGCTGGGGGGCATTCAGTACTTC. Together with reference TRBV15 and TRBJ2-4, the CDR3 gives the full variable domain: DAMVIQNPRYQVTQFGKPVTLSCSQTLNHNVMYWYQQKSSQAPKLLFHYYDKDFNNEADTPDNFQSRRPNTSFCFLDIRSPGLGDTAMYLCATSREMGELGGIQYFGAGTRLSVL.

The chain employs TRBV7-2 and TRBJ2-2, with TRBD1 matching 7 bases. Germline trimming cut 6 bases from V and 5 bases from J; bases unmatched to any gene: 9. Germline V CDR1 and CDR2: SGHTA, FQGNSA. This CDR3 spans 15 amino acids. The CDR3 loop is CASRNPGQYTGELFF. DNA of the CDR3: TGTGCCAGCAGAAATCCGGGACAGTATACCGGGGAGCTGTTTTTT.

The chain uses TRBV20-1 and TRBJ2-1, with a weak D call TRBD1 (5 bases). Per the germline V gene, CDR1 is DFQATT and CDR2 is SNEGSKA (reference sequence). CDR3 size: 11 residues. V was cut by 4 bases and J by 9 bases, with 10 bases left in between. The CDR3 nucleotides read TGCAGTGCTAAGGGGAATGGTGAGCAGTTCTTC. Translated, it gives CSAKGNGEQFF.

The chain links TRBV10-3 to TRBJ1-5, with 7 bases matching TRBD1. CDR3 length equals 15 residues. Germline V CDR1 and CDR2: ENHRY, SYGVKD. V trimming: 2 bases; J trimming: 5 bases; junction bases outside the gene matches: 6. The CDR3 is CAISEDRARYQPQHF. CDR3 bases: TGTGCCATCAGTGAGGACAGGGCTAGATATCAGCCCCAGCATTTT.

The table lists this clone with a few counts. The chain carries TRBV7-9 and TRBJ2-1; 11 nucleotides match TRBD2. The V segment lost 5 bases and the J segment 4 bases; nucleotides outside the gene matches: 4. The CDR3 consists of 15 residues. The germline gives CDR1 SEHNR, CDR2 FQNEAQ (reference sequence). CDR3 nucleotide sequence: TGTGCCAGCAGCCTGACTAGCGGGATGTACAATGAGCAGTTCTTC. It translates to CASSLTSGMYNEQFF.

The chain couples TRBV30 to TRBJ2-7; possibly TRBD2 for D (6 bases). From germline, CDR1 is GTSNPN and CDR2 SVGIG (reference sequence). Trimming took 4 bases from V and 0 from J, leaving 22 bases between them. The CDR3 length is 17 residues. The CDR3 sequence: CAWTNKTGTFSSYEQYF. The CDR3 DNA follows: TGTGCCTGGACTAATAAGACCGGGACTTTCAGCTCCTACGAGCAGTACTTC.

The rearrangement joins TRBV7-2 to TRBJ2-2, with unresolved D. This CDR3 spans 14 amino acids. Germline lookup yields CDR1 SGHTA and CDR2 FQGNSA. Trimming removed 1 base from V and 4 bases from J, with 7 bases in between. The CDR3 loop reads CASSLGALTGELFF. The CDR3 DNA is TGTGCCAGCAGCTTAGGTGCCCTCACCGGGGAGCTGTTTTTT.

This clone was picked up a small number of times. V usage is TRBV7-9 and J usage is TRBJ2-6; 13 nucleotides agree with TRBD2. The CDR3 totals 17 residues. CDR1 is SEHNR, CDR2 FQNEAQ, per germline (reference sequence). V was pared by 5 bases and J by 0 bases, with 1 base of the junction left unmatched. CDR3 DNA: TGTGCCAGCAGCACTAGCGGGAGGGCCTCTGGGGCCAACGTCCTGACTTTC. This codes for CASSTSGRASGANVLTF.

The chain has TRBV7-2 and TRBJ2-1; tentatively, D is TRBD1 (6 bases). This CDR3 region has 15 residues. The V gene lost 4 bases and the J gene lost 2 bases, with 12 bases spanning the gap. The V gene's germline CDR1 is SGHTA and CDR2 FQGNSA. DNA for the CDR3: TGTGCCAGCAGCTCCGCTTGGGGGCCCTACAATGAGCAGTTCTTC. Translating it yields CASSSAWGPYNEQFF.